The TCR beta chain described here comes from a study of read filtering for tumor transcriptome and immune sequencing. Points from the study as a whole: RNA-seq captured clonotypes less deeply and reliably than IR-seq.

Germline lookup yields CDR1 SGHRS and CDR2 YFSETQ. The CDR3 totals 15 residues. After removal of 4 bases from V and 3 bases from J, the junction contained 4 bases not matched to a gene. This library used about 360 ng RNA and molecular barcoded adaptors spanning alpha/delta and beta/gamma chains. TCRdb reprocessed the reads with MiXCR, giving one entry per CDR3 protein. Among about 90,000 distinct CDR3 sequences, approximately 13% were seen once, and the ten largest hold under 15%. Ten or more counts support this clonotype. Antigen unknown. The chain couples TRBV5-1 to TRBJ2-2; 9 nucleotides line up with TRBD1. Sequencing was performed on a population of CD138-negative cells sorted from bone marrow. The TCR originated in a donor at least 40 years old with multiple myeloma. The CDR3 protein is CASSPRTGDTGELFF. The CDR3 region has the DNA TGCGCCAGCAGCCCAAGGACAGGGGACACCGGGGAGCTGTTTTTT.